What follows are 15 T cell receptor beta chains derived from one specimen sequenced in a study of glioma-infiltrating T cells. TCR alpha and beta CDR3 regions were amplified from RNA using iRepertoire nested multiplex PCR. TCRdb re-called the multiplex PCR reads with MiXCR, one entry per CDR3 protein. The sample lists under 130,000 distinct CDR3 sequences; around 28% were seen once. The sample taken for sequencing was glioma tissue, nonneoplastic brain tissue, or PBMCs (not recorded which). The receptors come from a human donor with low-grade glioma or glioblastoma, undergoing nonglioma brain surgery, or in good health (not recorded which).

On this clonotype: This may be a read error, as it is one base from a much larger clone. The rearrangement joins TRBV7-2 to TRBJ2-2; tentatively, D is TRBD1 (7 bases). Germline V gene lookup returns CDR1 SGHTA and CDR2 FQGNSA. The CDR3 covers 13 residues. The CDR3 DNA reads as TGTGCCAGCAGGGGACAGCACACCGGGGGGCTGTTTTTT. This encodes CASRGQHTGGLFF.

This clonotype was detected ten times or more. The rearrangement joins TRBV7-2 to TRBJ1-1; 8 bases match TRBD1. The CDR3 covers 14 residues. CDR1 and CDR2 from the germline V gene are SGHTA and FQGNSA. Losses at the gene ends were 4 bases for V and 4 bases for J; bases not matched to a gene: 5. CDR3 in DNA: TGTGCCAGCAGCTCGATGACAGGGGTCACTGAAGCTTTCTTT. As protein: CASSSMTGVTEAFF. Drawing the rest from reference TRBV7-2 and TRBJ1-1, the complete variable domain is GAGVSQSPSNKVTEKGKDVELRCDPISGHTALYWYRQSLGQGLEFLIYFQGNSAPDKSGLPSDRFSAERTGGSVSTLTIQRTQQEDSAVYLCASSSMTGVTEAFFGQGTRLTVV.

This clonotype has a handful of counts. This may be a read error: a much more frequent sequence differs by one nucleotide. The rearrangement links TRBV12-3 or TRBV12-4 to TRBJ2-7, with D possibly being TRBD1 or TRBD2 (7 bases each). This CDR3 contains 14 residues. This CDR3 reads CASTPRGTDYGQYF. The CDR3 bases are TGTGCCAGCACCCCGCGGGGGACAGACTACGGGCAGTACTTC.

In this sample, this clonotype turned up many times. The chain employs TRBV3-1 and TRBJ2-5, with D possibly matching TRBD2 (5 bases). Per germline, CDR1 LGHDT and CDR2 YNNKEL (reference sequence). CDR3 length: 12 residues. V dropped 8 bases and J dropped 5 bases, with 12 bases sitting between them. This chain's CDR3 is CASASSVETQYF. The CDR3 DNA sequence: TGTGCCAGCGCTAGCTCCGTCGAGACCCAGTACTTC.

This clonotype was seen only once. The genes are TRBV18 and TRBJ2-1; possibly TRBD1 for D (6 bases). Per germline, CDR1 KGHSH and CDR2 LQKENI. The CDR3 runs 17 residues. Trimming stripped 5 bases from V and 2 bases from J, with 19 bases between. As DNA, the CDR3 is TGTGCCAGCTCAAAGAATTCACAGGGAGTCGCCTACAATGAGCAGTTCTTC. It encodes CASSKNSQGVAYNEQFF.

Concerning this clonotype itself: Possible read error: a much larger clone is one base away. The V call is TRBV6-2 or TRBV6-3, the J call TRBJ2-7, with a tentative D call TRBD2 (6 bases). Germline CDR1 reads MNHEY; CDR2 reads SVGEGT. This CDR3 contains 14 residues. CDR3 nucleotide sequence: TGTTCCATCGCAAACTCCGGGGGTTCCTACGAGCAGTACTTC. Translated, it gives CSIANSGGSYEQYF.

The sample holds many counts of this clonotype. V usage is TRBV6-2 or TRBV6-3 and J usage is TRBJ2-2, with D unclear. Trimming stripped 2 bases from V and 5 bases from J, with 9 bases between. Germline CDR1 and CDR2: MNHEY and SVGEGT. The CDR3 is made up of 14 amino acids. CDR3 sequence reads: CASSYLLGTGELFF. As DNA, the CDR3 is TGTGCCAGCAGTTACCTCCTGGGGACCGGGGAGCTGTTTTTT.

In this sample, this clonotype turned up many times. This chain uses TRBV6-6 with TRBJ1-1; weak D call: TRBD1 (6 bases). Trimming stripped 2 bases from V and 6 bases from J, with 16 bases between. CDR3 length: 15 residues. Germline V lookup: CDR1 MNHNY, CDR2 SVGAGI (reference sequence). In nucleotides, the CDR3 is TGTGCCAGCAGTTACAGTTCGGGGGCCAGGGCTGAAGCTTTCTTT. Amino acids: CASSYSSGARAEAFF.

On this clonotype: A read error may produce the germline difference seen at one junction end. The rearrangement uses TRBV6-1 and TRBJ1-5, with 7 bases matching TRBD1. Germline loops: CDR1 MNHNS, CDR2 SASEGT. This CDR3 has 15 amino acids. CDR3 coding DNA: TGTGCCAGCAGGTTACACAGGGGTTCCAATCAGCCCCAGCACTTT. Its translation is CASRLHRGSNQPQHF.

V gene TRBV6-5 combines with J gene TRBJ1-1; no clear D gene. CDR1 MNHEY and CDR2 SVGAGI come from the germline V gene. The length of the CDR3 is 11 residues. Trimming pared 10 bases from V and 1 base from J, leaving 7 bases between. In nucleotides, the CDR3 is TGTGCCACGGCAGGGAACACTGAAGCTTTCTTT. Protein: CATAGNTEAFF.

This clonotype was seen many times. The chain employs TRBV12-3 or TRBV12-4 and TRBJ1-3; D is perhaps TRBD1 (6 bases). The CDR3 is 13 amino acids. Trimming pared 6 bases from V and 4 bases from J, leaving 10 bases between. CDR3 sequence reads: CASRRGAGNTIYF. Here the CDR3 DNA reads TGTGCCAGCAGGCGGGGGGCCGGAAACACCATATATTTT.

Points on this clonotype: Just one base apart from a much larger clone, this may be a read error. The chain couples TRBV4-1 to TRBJ1-5, with unresolved D. V lost 6 bases and J lost 0, with 12 bases in between. This CDR3 has 15 amino acids. The V gene's germline CDR1 is MGHRA and CDR2 YSYEKL. CDR3 nucleotides: TGCGCCAGCAGACGACGGGTCGATAGCAATCAGCCCCAGCATTTT. This gives the protein CASRRRVDSNQPQHF.

A single count supports this clonotype. This may be a read error: a much more frequent sequence differs by one nucleotide. This chain uses TRBV7-2 with TRBJ2-5; D could derive from TRBD1 or TRBD2 (6 bases each). This CDR3 region has 14 residues. Germline values: CDR1 SGHTA, CDR2 FQGNSA. V lost 7 bases, J lost 2 bases, and 14 bases lay in between. CDR3 region: CASKPGAMQETQYF. In DNA form, the CDR3 reads TGTGCCAGCAAGCCGGGGGCAATGCAAGAGACCCAGTACTTC.

This clonotype was seen ten or more times. The chain combines TRBV7-2 with TRBJ2-3; D not certain. V was clipped by 3 bases and J by 0 bases, with 7 bases between them. Germline V gives CDR1 SGHTA, CDR2 FQGNSA. The CDR3 covers 14 residues. The CDR3: CASSFGRSTDTQYF. The CDR3 DNA follows: TGTGCCAGCAGCTTTGGGCGGAGCACAGATACGCAGTATTTT.

This clonotype was seen many times. CDR3 DNA: TGTGCCAGCAGTGAAGACCCGGACAGGGCCTATGGCTACACCTTC. Residues: CASSEDPDRAYGYTF. The V call is TRBV6-1, the J call TRBJ1-2, with 8 bases fitting TRBD1. This CDR3 region has 15 residues. V was clipped by 1 base and J by 4 bases; unmatched bases: 5. Germline V gene sequence: CDR1 MNHNS, CDR2 SASEGT.